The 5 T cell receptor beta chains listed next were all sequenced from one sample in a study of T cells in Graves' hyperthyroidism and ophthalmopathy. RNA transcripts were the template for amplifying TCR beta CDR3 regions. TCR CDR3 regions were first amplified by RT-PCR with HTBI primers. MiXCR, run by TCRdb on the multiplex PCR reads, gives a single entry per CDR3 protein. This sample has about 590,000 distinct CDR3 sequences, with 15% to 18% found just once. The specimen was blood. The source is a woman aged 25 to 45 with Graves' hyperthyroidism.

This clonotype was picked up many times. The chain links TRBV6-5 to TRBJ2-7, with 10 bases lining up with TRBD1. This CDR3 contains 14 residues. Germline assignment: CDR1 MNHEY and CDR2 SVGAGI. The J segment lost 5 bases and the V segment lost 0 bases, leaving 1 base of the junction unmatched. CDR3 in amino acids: CASSYSGTGDEQYF. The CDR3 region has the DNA TGTGCCAGCAGTTACTCTGGGACAGGGGACGAGCAGTACTTC.

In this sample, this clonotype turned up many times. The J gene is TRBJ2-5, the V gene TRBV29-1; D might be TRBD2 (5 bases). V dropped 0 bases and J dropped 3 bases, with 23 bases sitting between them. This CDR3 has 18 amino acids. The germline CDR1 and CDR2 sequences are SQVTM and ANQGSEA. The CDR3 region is CSVEDLQVSAQREETQYF. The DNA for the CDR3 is TGCAGCGTTGAAGATCTTCAAGTGAGCGCACAGAGGGAAGAGACCCAGTACTTC.

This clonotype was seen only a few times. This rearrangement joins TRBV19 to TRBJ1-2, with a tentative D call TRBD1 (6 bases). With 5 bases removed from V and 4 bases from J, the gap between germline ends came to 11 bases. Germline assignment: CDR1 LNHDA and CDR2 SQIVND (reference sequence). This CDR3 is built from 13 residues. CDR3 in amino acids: CASSFGQIYGYTF. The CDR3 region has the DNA TGTGCCAGTAGTTTCGGACAGATCTATGGCTACACCTTC.

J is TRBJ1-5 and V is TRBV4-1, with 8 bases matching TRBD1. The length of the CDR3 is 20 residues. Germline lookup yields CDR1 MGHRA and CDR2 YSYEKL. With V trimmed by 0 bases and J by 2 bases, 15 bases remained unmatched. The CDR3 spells CASSQDMAGGAVRGNQPQHF. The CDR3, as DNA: TGCGCCAGCAGCCAAGATATGGCAGGGGGCGCGGTGAGAGGCAATCAGCCCCAGCATTTT.

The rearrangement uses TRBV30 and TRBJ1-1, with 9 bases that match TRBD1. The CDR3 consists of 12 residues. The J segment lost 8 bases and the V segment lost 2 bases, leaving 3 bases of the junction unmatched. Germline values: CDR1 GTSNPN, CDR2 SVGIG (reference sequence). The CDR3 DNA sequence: TGTGCCTGGAGTCGAGGACAGGGGGAAGCTTTCTTT. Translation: CAWSRGQGEAFF.